The 7 T cell receptor beta chains in this list originate from one sample, sequenced in a study of T cells in Graves' hyperthyroidism and ophthalmopathy. The source material, RNA transcripts, was used to amplify TCR beta CDR3 regions. A set of HTBI primers served as the primers for a first-round RT-PCR of the TCR CDR3. MiXCR was run by TCRdb on the multiplex PCR reads, yielding one entry per CDR3 protein. The table lists 350,000 to 450,000 distinct CDR3 sequences, about 18% of them singletons. The sample comprised blood. The receptors here all came from a woman aged 25 to 39 with Graves' hyperthyroidism that later progressed to Graves' ophthalmopathy.

This chain joins TRBV20-1 and TRBJ1-5; no reliable D call. Germline V gives CDR1 DFQATT, CDR2 SNEGSKA (reference sequence). The CDR3 is made up of 17 amino acids. The V gene lost 3 bases and the J gene lost 1 base, with 19 bases spanning the gap. CDR3 in amino acids: CSASRSKVWGSNQPQHF. CDR3 DNA: TGCAGTGCTAGCCGTTCGAAAGTTTGGGGAAGCAATCAGCCCCAGCATTTT.

The chain recombines TRBV12-3 or TRBV12-4 with TRBJ2-1; TRBD2 aligns across 12 bases. Germline trimming cut 6 bases from V and 10 bases from J; bases unmatched to any gene: 7. CDR3 size: 14 residues. The CDR3 DNA reads TGTGCCAGCAGACTAGCGGGAGGCTCCTTGGAGCAGTTCTTC. Residues: CASRLAGGSLEQFF.

The CDR3 bases are TGTGCCTCCAACGGACTAGCGGGGCGACGTACATTCACAGATACGCAGTATTTT. It translates to CASNGLAGRRTFTDTQYF. V is TRBV24-1 and J is TRBJ2-3, with 12 bases aligning to TRBD2. The germline CDR1 and CDR2 sequences are KGHDR and SFDVKD. The CDR3 consists of 18 residues. The V segment lost 12 bases and the J segment 2 bases; nucleotides outside the gene matches: 17.

This clonotype came up many times. The rearrangement links TRBV28 to TRBJ1-6; weak D call: TRBD1 (6 bases). Trimming took 5 bases from V and 9 from J, leaving 17 bases between them. The CDR3 totals 15 residues. CDR1 and CDR2 from the germline V gene are MDHEN and SYDVKM. DNA of the CDR3: TGTGCCAGCAGTCTCTCGGACAGTTCGAGTTCACCCCTCCACTTT. The encoded protein is CASSLSDSSSSPLHF.

About this clonotype itself: A much larger clone is a single base away; this may be a read error. V and J are TRBV12-3 or TRBV12-4 and TRBJ2-7; unclear D gene. V was trimmed by 5 bases and J by 6 bases, leaving 14 bases between them. This CDR3 has 13 residues. The CDR3 DNA reads TGTGCCAGCAGTCCCAATGACGGCTGCGAGCAGTACTTC. Its translation is CASSPNDGCEQYF.

This clonotype was seen repeatedly, ten times or more. V is TRBV6-1 and J is TRBJ1-5; 10 nucleotides agree with TRBD1. Germline CDR1 reads MNHNS; CDR2 reads SASEGT. V gave up 6 bases and J gave up 1 base; unmatched junction bases: 3. The CDR3 loop spans 15 amino acids. The CDR3 DNA sequence: TGTGCCAGCAGAAGGGACAGGGGAAGCAATCAGCCCCAGCATTTT. Encoded protein: CASRRDRGSNQPQHF.

This clonotype was picked up many times. This rearrangement joins TRBV6-1 to TRBJ1-2; possible D gene TRBD1, 6 bases. The CDR3 covers 13 residues. Trimming removed 3 bases at V and 8 bases at J, with 13 bases between. Germline V gene sequence: CDR1 MNHNS, CDR2 SASEGT. CDR3 bases: TGTGCCAGCAGTGAGGACAGCTTAGCAGGCTACACCTTC. It is translated as CASSEDSLAGYTF.